What follows describes a single TCR beta chain. Trimming left V 3 bases short and J 1 base short, with 6 bases between. The CDR3 totals 13 residues. Germline V gene sequence: CDR1 SGHTA, CDR2 FQGNSA. The sample comes from a study of blood T cell repertoires in COVID-19. Across the study: The samples span acute and convalescent COVID-19 from the United States, Italy and Spain. From T cells, B-cell-depleted T cells, or PBMCs came the material, which was cDNA or gDNA.

Original methodology: Reference gene primer amplification yielded estimated nucleated cell counts. Assay used: immunoSEQ multiplex PCR; TCRdb lists only in-frame clones, some missing. V, J and clone size were drawn from that table, and D and trimming were deduced from the DNA. This table holds about 130,000 clones, about four fifths found once. The receptor was derived from a man in his fifties or sixties with acute or convalescent COVID-19. This chain joins TRBV7-2 and TRBJ1-2; D might be TRBD1 (5 bases). The sequenced sample was peripheral blood. This chain's CDR3 is CASSFRGNYGYTF. The CDR3 DNA is TGTGCCAGCAGCTTTAGGGGTAACTATGGCTACACCTTC.